The sequence of this TCR beta chain was determined in a study of OX40 agonist ivuxolimab in advanced cancers. This CDR3 contains 14 residues. The germline V gene has CDR1 MNHNS and CDR2 SASEGT. Clones were sequenced by immunoSEQ multiplex PCR, and TCRdb holds only the in-frame ones, with some missing. The sample includes over 95,000 clones, 90% to 96% of them seen just once. The sequenced sample was CD4+ or CD8+ T cells sorted from blood, obtained in a trial of the OX40 agonist ivuxolimab. V and J are TRBV6-1 and TRBJ2-5, with D perhaps matching TRBD1 (6 bases). The DNA matches TRBJ2-7 better at its end, which makes the J call doubtful. The sequence was collected from an adult with an advanced solid tumor such as melanoma, head and neck, liver or kidney cancer. CDR3 bases: TGTGCCAGCGTCCCACAGGGTTCCCCATCCGAGCAGTACTTC. Amino acid sequence: CASVPQGSPSEQYF.